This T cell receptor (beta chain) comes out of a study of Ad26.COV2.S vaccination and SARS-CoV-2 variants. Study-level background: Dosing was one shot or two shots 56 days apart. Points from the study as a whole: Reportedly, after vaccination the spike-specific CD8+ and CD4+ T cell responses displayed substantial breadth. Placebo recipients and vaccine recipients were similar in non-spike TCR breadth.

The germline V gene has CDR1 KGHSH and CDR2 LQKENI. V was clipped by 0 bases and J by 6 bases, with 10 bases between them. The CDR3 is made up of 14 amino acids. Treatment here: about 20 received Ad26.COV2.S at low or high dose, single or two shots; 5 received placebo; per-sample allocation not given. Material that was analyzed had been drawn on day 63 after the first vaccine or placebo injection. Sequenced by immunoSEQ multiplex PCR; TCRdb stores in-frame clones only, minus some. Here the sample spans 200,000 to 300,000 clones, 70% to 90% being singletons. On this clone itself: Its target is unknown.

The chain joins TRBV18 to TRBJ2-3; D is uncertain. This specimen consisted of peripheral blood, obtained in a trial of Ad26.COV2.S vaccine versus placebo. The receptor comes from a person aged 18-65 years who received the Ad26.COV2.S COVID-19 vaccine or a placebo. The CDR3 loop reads CASSPPALMDTQYF. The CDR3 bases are TGTGCCAGCTCACCACCGGCCCTGATGGATACGCAGTATTTT.